This T cell receptor (beta chain) was sequenced during a study of blood T cell repertoires in COVID-19. Per the authors' pipeline: Estimated nucleated cell counts came from reference gene primer amplification. Generated by immunoSEQ multiplex PCR, the TCRdb table keeps only in-frame clones and is missing some. V, J and clone size are those of that table, while D and trimming were read from the DNA. This repertoire shows under 150,000 clones, about 80% found once; its top ten account for 3% to 4%. Sequenced sample: PBMCs or T cells enriched from blood (not recorded which). The origin of this receptor is a man aged 50 to 60 in a cohort exposed to, infected with or recovered from COVID-19 (not recorded which).

The CDR3 is CASSPTDITGGGGYNEQFF. The CDR3 nucleotides read TGTGCCAGCAGCCCGACGGATATTACAGGCGGGGGGGGTTACAATGAGCAGTTCTTC. J is TRBJ2-1 and V is TRBV3-1 (or the pseudogene TRBV3-2), with 9 bases aligning to TRBD2. Germline values: CDR1 LGHDT, CDR2 YNNKEL (reference sequence). This CDR3 region has 19 residues. V dropped 4 bases and J dropped 4; count of bases not matched to a gene: 17.